The sequence of this T cell receptor (beta chain) was determined in a study of blood T cell repertoires in COVID-19. Study context: The samples span acute and convalescent COVID-19 from the United States, Italy and Spain. T cells, B-cell-depleted T cells, or PBMCs provided the cDNA or gDNA that served as material.

Per the study methods: By means of reference gene primer amplification, nucleated cell counts were estimated. Repertoires were generated with immunoSEQ multiplex PCR, while TCRdb's copy carries only in-frame clones and drops some. V and J calls and clone size are those listed in that table; D and trimming were worked out from the DNA. The table includes roughly 170,000 clones, roughly 88% detected once. The CDR3 covers 12 residues. Germline V CDR1 and CDR2: SGDLS, YYNGEE. The germline V and J ends were trimmed by 3 bases and 8 bases, with 11 bases remaining between them. This clonotype was sampled from a man in his 60s who had recovered from COVID-19. Sample: peripheral blood. This chain links TRBV9 with TRBJ1-2; perhaps TRBD1 as D (6 bases). The CDR3 here is CASSARDTGYTF. CDR3 nucleotide sequence: TGTGCCAGCAGCGCCAGGGACACCGGCTACACCTTC.